This T cell receptor (beta chain) was captured by sequencing in a study of Graves' ophthalmopathy and Graves' hyperthyroidism. For repertoire sequencing, the TCR beta CDR3 regions were amplified from RNA transcripts. HTBI primers were used in a first-round RT-PCR, which preceded a second-round multiplex PCR. TCRdb ran MiXCR on the multiplex PCR reads and lists one entry per CDR3 protein. The sample holds roughly 170,000 distinct CDR3 sequences, under 45% seen once. CDR1 is MDHEN, CDR2 SYDVKM, per germline. CDR3 length: 14 amino acids. The ends were cut back, 9 bases at V and 0 bases at J, with 9 bases in the middle.

The V gene is TRBV28, the J gene TRBJ1-6; D unclear. This clonotype was obtained from a man aged 30 to 39 with Graves' ophthalmopathy. Specimen: peripheral blood. The CDR3 nucleotides are TGTGCCAGTTTGTCTTCCTCCTATAATTCACCCCTCCACTTT. Its protein is CASLSSSYNSPLHF.